Each of the 3 T cell receptor beta chains below was sequenced from the same sample in a study of human T cells and chemical hapten exposure. Documented time point: patch test 1, 2 weeks after DPC sensitization. The treatment was: therapeutic diphenylcyclopropenone sensitization with weekly scalp DPC. Each CDR3 protein is one row after TCRdb ran MiXCR on the RACE reads. The sample consists of about 380,000 distinct CDR3 sequences, approximately 5% of them appearing once. The material sequenced was whole blood, taken in connection with sensitization to the hapten diphenylcyclopropenone (DPC). The receptors derive from a woman aged 50 to 60 with alopecia areata. Some clones in this sample may be carry-over from other donors' samples.

In this sample, this clonotype turned up a few times. The chain links TRBV2 to TRBJ2-1; D gene unclear. Germline values: CDR1 SNHLY, CDR2 FYNNEI. Between the trimmed V and J ends, which lost 8 bases and 5 bases, there was a span of 13 bases. This CDR3 region has 13 residues. The DNA of the CDR3 is TGTGCCAGCGGTTCGCTTTCCAACAATGAGCAGTTCTTC. Amino acids: CASGSLSNNEQFF. The entire variable domain, with the rest obtained from reference TRBV2 and TRBJ2-1, is as follows: EPEVTQTPSHQVTQMGQEVILRCVPISNHLYFYWYRQILGQKVEFLVSFYNNEISEKSEIFDDQFSVERPDGSNFTLKIRSTKLEDSAMYFCASGSLSNNEQFFGPGTRLTVL.

This clonotype was seen ten or more times. V gene TRBV5-5 combines with J gene TRBJ2-5; the D gene is possibly TRBD1 (6 bases). This CDR3 spans 15 amino acids. The V gene's germline CDR1 is SGHKS and CDR2 YYEKEE (reference sequence). V shed 4 bases and J shed 1 base, with 14 bases lying between them. CDR3 sequence (DNA): TGTGCCAGCAGCGGCGTTACAGGGATCCAAGAGACCCAGTACTTC. It specifies CASSGVTGIQETQYF.

This clonotype has at least ten counts. V is TRBV7-9 and J is TRBJ2-7, with D tentatively TRBD1 or TRBD2 (7 bases each). The V gene's germline CDR1 is SEHNR and CDR2 FQNEAQ (reference sequence). V was pared by 11 bases and J by 2 bases, with 13 bases between. The CDR3 contains 12 residues. CDR3 in amino acids: CAGGGQTYEQYF. The CDR3 nucleotides are TGTGCCGGCGGGGGACAGACCTACGAGCAGTACTTC.